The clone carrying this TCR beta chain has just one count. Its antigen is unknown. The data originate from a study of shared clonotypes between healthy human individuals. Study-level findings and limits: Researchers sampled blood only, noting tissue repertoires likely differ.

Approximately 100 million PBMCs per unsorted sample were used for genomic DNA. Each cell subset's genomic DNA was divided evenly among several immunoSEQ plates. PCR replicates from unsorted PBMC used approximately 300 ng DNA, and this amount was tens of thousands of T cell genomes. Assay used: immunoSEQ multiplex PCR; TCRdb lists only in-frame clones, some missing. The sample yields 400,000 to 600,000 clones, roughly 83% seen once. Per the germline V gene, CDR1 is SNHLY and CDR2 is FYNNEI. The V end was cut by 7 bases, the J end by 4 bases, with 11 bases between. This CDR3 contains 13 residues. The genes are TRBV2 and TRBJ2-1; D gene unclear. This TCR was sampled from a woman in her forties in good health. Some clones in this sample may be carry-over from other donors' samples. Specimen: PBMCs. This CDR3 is CASTQGRYNEQFF. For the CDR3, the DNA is TGTGCCAGCACCCAAGGCCGATACAATGAGCAGTTCTTC.